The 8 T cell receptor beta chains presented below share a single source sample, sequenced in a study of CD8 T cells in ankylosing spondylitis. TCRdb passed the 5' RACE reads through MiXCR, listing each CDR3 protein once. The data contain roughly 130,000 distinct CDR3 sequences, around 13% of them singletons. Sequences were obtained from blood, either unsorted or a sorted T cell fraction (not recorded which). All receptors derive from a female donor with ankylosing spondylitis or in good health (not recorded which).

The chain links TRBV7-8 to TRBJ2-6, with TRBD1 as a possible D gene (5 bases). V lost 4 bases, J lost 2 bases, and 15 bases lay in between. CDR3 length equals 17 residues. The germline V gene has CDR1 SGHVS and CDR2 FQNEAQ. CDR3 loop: CASSSRVLGAGANVLTF. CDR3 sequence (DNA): TGTGCCAGCAGCTCCAGGGTATTAGGGGCTGGGGCCAACGTCCTGACTTTC.

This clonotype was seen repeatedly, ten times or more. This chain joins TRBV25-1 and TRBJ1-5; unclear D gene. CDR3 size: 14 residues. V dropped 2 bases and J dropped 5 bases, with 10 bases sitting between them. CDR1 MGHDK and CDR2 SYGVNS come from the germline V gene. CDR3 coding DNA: TGTGCCAGCAGTGAAAGTGGTGGGGATCAGCCCCAGCATTTT. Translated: CASSESGGDQPQHF.

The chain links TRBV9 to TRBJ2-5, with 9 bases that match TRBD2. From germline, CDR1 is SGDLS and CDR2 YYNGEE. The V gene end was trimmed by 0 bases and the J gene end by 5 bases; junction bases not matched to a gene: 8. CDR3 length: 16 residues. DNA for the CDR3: TGTGCCAGCAGCGTAGGGTCTAGCGGGGTATCGGAGACCCAGTACTTC. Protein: CASSVGSSGVSETQYF.

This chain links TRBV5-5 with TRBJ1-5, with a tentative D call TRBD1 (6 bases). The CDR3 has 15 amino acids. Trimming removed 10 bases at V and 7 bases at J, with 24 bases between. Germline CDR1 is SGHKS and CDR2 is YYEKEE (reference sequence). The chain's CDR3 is CAAGSTRGGLQPQHF. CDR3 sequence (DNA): TGTGCCGCGGGCAGCACCCGCGGGGGCCTACAGCCCCAGCATTTT.

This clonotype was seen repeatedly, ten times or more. CDR3 residues: CASSTPNRDSTDTQYF. DNA for the CDR3: TGTGCCAGCAGCACACCGAACCGGGACAGCACAGATACGCAGTATTTT. The V and J genes are TRBV6-1 and TRBJ2-3; D may match TRBD1 or TRBD2 (5 bases each). From germline, CDR1 is MNHNS and CDR2 SASEGT. Deletions cut 6 bases from V and 0 bases from J, with 16 bases between. The CDR3 consists of 16 residues.

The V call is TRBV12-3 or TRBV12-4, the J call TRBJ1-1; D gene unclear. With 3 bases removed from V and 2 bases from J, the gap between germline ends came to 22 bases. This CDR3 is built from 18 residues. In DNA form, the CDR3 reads TGTGCCAGCAGTTTCCTTAGGGAAGGTCCCACCTATAACACTGAAGCTTTCTTT. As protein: CASSFLREGPTYNTEAFF.

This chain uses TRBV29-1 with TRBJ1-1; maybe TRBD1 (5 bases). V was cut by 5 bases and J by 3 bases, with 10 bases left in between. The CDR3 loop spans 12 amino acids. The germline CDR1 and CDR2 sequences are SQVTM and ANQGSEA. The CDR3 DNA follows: TGCAGCGTTCGTTCGGGGGACACTGAAGCTTTCTTT. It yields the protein CSVRSGDTEAFF.

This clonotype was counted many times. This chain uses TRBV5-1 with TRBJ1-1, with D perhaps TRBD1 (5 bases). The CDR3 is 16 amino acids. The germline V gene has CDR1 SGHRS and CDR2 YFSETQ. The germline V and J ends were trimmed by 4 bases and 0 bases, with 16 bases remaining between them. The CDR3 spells CASSGLSGPVNTEAFF. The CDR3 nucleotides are TGCGCCAGCAGCGGTCTATCGGGACCCGTGAACACTGAAGCTTTCTTT.